Below are 11 T cell receptor beta chains sequenced from a single sample in a study of cytomegalovirus exposure and HLA in healthy donors. 13 Jbeta primers and 60 Vbeta primers were used for the PCR. The assay was immunoSEQ multiplex PCR, and TCRdb's table has in-frame clones only and misses some. The sample includes 150,000 to 200,000 clones, 70% to 80% of them seen just once. Sequenced sample: PBMCs. These receptors were collected from a man younger than 45 in good health and CMV-seronegative.

There are a few counts of this clone. This sequence joins TRBV6-5 and TRBJ2-7, with D possibly matching TRBD2 (5 bases). CDR1 MNHEY and CDR2 SVGAGI come from the germline V gene. V was shortened by 6 bases and J by 4 bases, with 19 bases between the two germline ends. The CDR3 is made up of 15 amino acids. DNA for the CDR3: TGTGCCAGCAGCTCACCGGGAAGCTCCCCTTACGAGCAGTACTTC. It translates to CASSSPGSSPYEQYF.

This clone was recorded only once. The rearrangement links TRBV6-5 to TRBJ1-2; 8 bases line up with TRBD1. The trim removed 0 bases at V and 8 bases at J, leaving 5 bases unmatched. Germline V gene lookup returns CDR1 MNHEY and CDR2 SVGAGI. The CDR3 extends over 14 amino acids. CDR3 DNA: TGTGCCAGCAGTTACTCGACAGGGGCATCGGGCTACACCTTC. Translating it yields CASSYSTGASGYTF.

V is TRBV21-1 and J is TRBJ2-2; the D call in the table, TRBD2, was not verified against the DNA. TRBV21-1 is a pseudogene segment. CDR3 length equals 17 residues. The CDR3 nucleotides are TGTGCCAGCAGTCCCGAAACGCGGGAGCCGAACACCGGGGAGCTGTTTTTT. Its translation: CASSPETREPNTGELFF.

This clone was seen a few times. V gene TRBV5-1 combines with J gene TRBJ2-7; 11 nucleotides match TRBD2. Germline CDR1 is SGHRS and CDR2 is YFSETQ. The V gene end was trimmed by 3 bases and the J gene end by 2 bases; junction bases not matched to a gene: 10. The CDR3 covers 17 residues. CDR3: CASSSTGGLAAPYEQYF. CDR3 DNA sequence: TGCGCCAGCAGCTCGACTGGGGGACTAGCGGCCCCCTACGAGCAGTACTTC.

This chain connects TRBV27 to TRBJ2-7, with 7 bases matching TRBD1. This CDR3 region has 14 residues. CDR1 and CDR2 from the germline V gene are MNHEY and SMNVEV (reference sequence). Germline trimming cut 4 bases from V and 4 bases from J; bases unmatched to any gene: 7. Here the CDR3 reads CASSSSARGYEQYF. Here the CDR3 DNA reads TGTGCCAGCAGTTCCTCGGCCAGGGGGTACGAGCAGTACTTC.

The rearrangement links TRBV2 to TRBJ2-1; D not certain. The CDR3 loop spans 12 amino acids. With 4 bases removed from V and 15 bases from J, the gap between germline ends came to 16 bases. Germline V gene sequence: CDR1 SNHLY, CDR2 FYNNEI. CDR3 coding DNA: TGTGCCAGCAGTGCCGGGTCTCCCAGAATGTTCTTC. Translating gives CASSAGSPRMFF.

There are a few counts of this clone. The V gene is TRBV5-1, the J gene TRBJ2-1; TRBD1 matches 9 bases. Germline assignment: CDR1 SGHRS and CDR2 YFSETQ. There are 17 residues in the CDR3. The V and J ends lost 0 bases and 3 bases, in that order; junction bases with no gene match: 7. As DNA, the CDR3 is TGCGCCAGCAGCTTGGAGGGTCGGGGACAGGGCTACAATGAGCAGTTCTTC. This encodes CASSLEGRGQGYNEQFF.

CDR3 sequence reads: CASSLRLAGDEETQYF. CDR3 DNA sequence: TGTGCCAGCAGCTTAAGACTAGCGGGAGATGAAGAGACCCAGTACTTC. The chain employs TRBV7-6 and TRBJ2-5, with 12 nucleotides matching TRBD2. The CDR3 has 16 amino acids. V was clipped by 2 bases and J by 3 bases; unmatched bases: 4. Per germline, CDR1 SGHVS and CDR2 FNYEAQ.

The rearrangement joins TRBV7-9 to TRBJ2-3; D might be TRBD2 (6 bases). Germline assignment: CDR1 SEHNR and CDR2 FQNEAQ (reference sequence). The CDR3 loop spans 15 amino acids. V was pared by 5 bases and J by 4 bases, with 16 bases between. The CDR3: CASSLVGTGADTQYF. CDR3 DNA: TGTGCCAGCAGCCTAGTGGGGACTGGGGCAGATACGCAGTATTTT.

With regard to this clone: Other DNA sequences of this sample code for an identical CDR3. The rearrangement uses TRBV2 and TRBJ2-3, with D maybe TRBD1 (6 bases). Trimming shortened V by 6 bases and J by 2 bases, and 9 bases separated the two germline ends. This CDR3 has 13 amino acids. Germline V gene sequence: CDR1 SNHLY, CDR2 FYNNEI. In DNA, the CDR3 is TGTGCCAGCAGGACAGGACCCACAGATACGCAGTATTTT. It is translated as CASRTGPTDTQYF.

In nucleotides, the CDR3 is TGTGCCAGCAGCTTCTCGGCTGCCGGGGGCACTGAAGCTTTCTTT. It yields the protein CASSFSAAGGTEAFF. This chain joins TRBV5-6 and TRBJ1-1, with a weak D call TRBD1 (5 bases). V was pared by 2 bases and J by 4 bases, with 15 bases between. The CDR3 extends over 15 amino acids. The germline gives CDR1 SGHDT, CDR2 YYEEEE.